This T cell receptor beta chain originates from a study of T-cell reconstitution after alpha-beta-depleted transplantation in children. Molecular barcoding with unique molecular identifiers was used for the TCRbeta library. TCRdb reanalysed the PCR reads using MiXCR and keeps one entry per CDR3 protein. In the table there are about 540,000 distinct CDR3 sequences, 25% to 30% of which are singletons. Notes on this clonotype: The antigen is not known.

Regarding the study as a whole: In some patients, recipient T cells and intrathymic progenitors surviving conditioning explained high day-60 diversity. Once a year had passed after transplant, T-cell counts and diversity came mostly from newly produced T cells. Several hundred expanded graft clones reportedly gave rise to the alpha-beta T cells present about two months after transplant.

The germline V gene has CDR1 SQVTM and CDR2 ANQGSEA. V lost 8 bases and J lost 8; bases outside the gene matches: 13. The CDR3 contains 13 residues. The specimen comprised PBMCs, sampled before TCRalphabeta/CD19-depleted stem cell transplant. V is TRBV29-1 and J is TRBJ1-2, with 8 bases aligning to TRBD1. The source of this sequence is a boy under two years old with Wiskott-Aldrich syndrome, due to receive a stem cell transplant. The CDR3 loop reads CSSSGQGIEGYTF. The CDR3 DNA sequence: TGCAGCTCCTCCGGACAGGGAATTGAAGGCTACACCTTC. The full variable domain, with the rest looked up from reference TRBV29-1 and TRBJ1-2, is SAVISQKPSRDICQRGTSLTIQCQVDSQVTMMFWYRQQPGQSLTLIATANQGSEATYESGFVIDKFPISRPNLTFSTLTVSNMSPEDSSIYLCSSSGQGIEGYTFGSGTRLTVV.